These 27 T cell receptor beta chains came from one sample sequenced in a study of neurological immune-mediated disorders. Using its own MiXCR run on the 5' RACE reads, TCRdb lists one record per CDR3 protein. The sample carries some 79,000 distinct CDR3 sequences, 13% to 15% recorded once. Sequenced sample: PBMCs. All receptors come from a woman between 50 and 59 years old in good health.

This clonotype was counted at least ten times. V and J are TRBV12-3 or TRBV12-4 and TRBJ2-3; D not certain. The V end was cut by 3 bases, the J end by 3 bases, with 13 bases between. The CDR3 has 15 amino acids. The CDR3 region is CASSFGPTLTDTQYF. CDR3 bases: TGTGCCAGCAGTTTTGGACCAACGTTAACAGATACGCAGTATTTT.

There are many counts of this clonotype. The chain couples TRBV6-2 or TRBV6-3 to TRBJ2-1, with TRBD2 identical over 9 bases. This CDR3 contains 16 residues. With V trimmed by 4 bases and J by 1 base, 5 bases remained unmatched. The germline CDR1 and CDR2 sequences are MNHEY and SVGEGT. The CDR3 DNA sequence: TGTGCCAGCAGTTCCCGACTAGCGGCATCCTACAATGAGCAGTTCTTC. As protein: CASSSRLAASYNEQFF.

This clonotype was counted ten times or more. This chain connects TRBV28 to TRBJ2-7; weak D call: TRBD1 (5 bases). The germline CDR1 and CDR2 sequences are MDHEN and SYDVKM. Trimming shortened V by 1 base and J by 1 base, and 11 bases separated the two germline ends. This CDR3 contains 15 residues. The CDR3 region is CASSLFGAGSYEQYF. The CDR3 bases are TGTGCCAGCAGTTTATTTGGGGCAGGTTCCTACGAGCAGTACTTC.

This clonotype has at least ten counts. The V and J genes are TRBV27 and TRBJ2-2, with unresolved D. The germline V gene encodes CDR1 MNHEY and CDR2 SMNVEV (reference sequence). The CDR3 is 13 amino acids. Trimming cost V 4 bases and J 2 bases, with 5 bases left between them. CDR3 nucleotide sequence: TGTGCCAGCAGTTATAAAAACACCGGGGAGCTGTTTTTT. This translates into CASSYKNTGELFF.

This clonotype has ten or more counts. This chain links TRBV28 with TRBJ1-5; D may be TRBD1 (5 bases). The CDR3 loop spans 12 amino acids. Trimming removed 5 bases from V and 5 bases from J, with 7 bases in between. Germline assignment: CDR1 MDHEN and CDR2 SYDVKM. CDR3 loop: CASSQGDQPQHF. The CDR3 region has the DNA TGTGCCAGCAGTCAAGGGGATCAGCCCCAGCATTTT.

This clonotype was detected ten times or more. The chain employs TRBV5-1 and TRBJ2-7; D tentatively fits TRBD1 or TRBD2 (5 bases each). CDR1 and CDR2 from the germline V gene are SGHRS and YFSETQ. Trimming left V 3 bases short and J 2 bases short, with 21 bases between. The CDR3 runs to 17 residues. DNA for the CDR3: TGCGCCAGCAGCTCTTACCGGGGCCCTCAAGGGACCTACGAGCAGTACTTC. This translates into CASSSYRGPQGTYEQYF. Variable domain in full (rest from reference TRBV5-1 and TRBJ2-7): KAGVTQTPRYLIKTRGQQVTLSCSPISGHRSVSWYQQTPGQGLQFLFEYFSETQRNKGNFPGRFSGRQFSNSRSEMNVSTLELGDSALYLCASSSYRGPQGTYEQYFGPGTRLTVT.

This clonotype was found many times. The rearrangement uses TRBV5-1 and TRBJ2-3; a weak D match, TRBD2 (5 bases). Germline loops: CDR1 SGHRS, CDR2 YFSETQ. The CDR3 is 15 residues long. V was cut by 2 bases and J by 6 bases, with 16 bases left in between. In nucleotides, the CDR3 is TGCGCCAGCAGCTTTGCCCCCGAGGAGGTGGATACGCAGTATTTT. Translation: CASSFAPEEVDTQYF.

Regarding this clonotype: Mismatch with germline at one junction end may stem from a read error. This chain uses TRBV24-1 with TRBJ2-1; TRBD2 matches at 14 bases. CDR3 size: 16 residues. Germline CDR1 and CDR2: KGHDR and SFDVKD. The CDR3 protein is CTTSYPGLAGGSEQFF. The CDR3 DNA sequence: TGTACCACCAGTTATCCCGGACTAGCGGGAGGTAGCGAGCAGTTCTTC.

This clonotype was detected many times. The J gene is TRBJ1-5, the V gene TRBV5-5; TRBD1 matches 7 bases. Germline CDR1 and CDR2: SGHKS and YYEKEE (reference sequence). This CDR3 contains 14 residues. Germline trimming cut 5 bases from V and 4 bases from J; bases unmatched to any gene: 6. CDR3 in amino acids: CASSWTGGNQPQHF. CDR3 nucleotides: TGTGCCAGCAGTTGGACAGGAGGAAATCAGCCCCAGCATTTT.

This clonotype has more than one count but fewer than ten. The CDR3 nucleotides are TGTGCCAGCAGTTCCCCCGGCGGAGGGGGCTCTGCACCCTACGAGCAGTACTTC. Its translation: CASSSPGGGGSAPYEQYF. The chain joins TRBV28 to TRBJ2-7; weak D call: TRBD1 (7 bases). The CDR3 length is 18 residues. Between the trimmed V and J ends, which lost 4 bases and 2 bases, there was a span of 24 bases. CDR1 and CDR2 (germline): MDHEN, SYDVKM.

This clonotype was seen at least ten times. The chain carries TRBV7-8 and TRBJ1-2, with 7 bases identical to TRBD1. J lost 4 bases, V lost 5 bases, and 4 bases had no gene match. This CDR3 has 13 residues. CDR1 is SGHVS and CDR2 is FQNEAQ in the germline V gene. The CDR3 loop reads CASSARGAYGYTF. CDR3 nucleotides: TGTGCCAGCAGCGCCAGGGGGGCCTATGGCTACACCTTC.

The chain carries TRBV11-3 and TRBJ2-7, with D perhaps matching TRBD2 (6 bases). V shed 5 bases and J shed 1 base, with 15 bases lying between them. The length of the CDR3 is 15 residues. In germline, CDR1 is SGHNT, CDR2 YENEEA. As DNA, the CDR3 is TGTGCCAGCAGCCGATACCCTAGCGTTTCCTACGAGCAGTACTTC. This sequence encodes CASSRYPSVSYEQYF.

The V gene is TRBV5-1, the J gene TRBJ2-3; D is perhaps TRBD1 (6 bases). The V gene's germline CDR1 is SGHRS and CDR2 YFSETQ. The CDR3 is 14 residues long. Trimming pared 4 bases from V and 2 bases from J, leaving 11 bases between. The CDR3 DNA reads as TGCGCCAGCAGCGTTGGACAGAACACAGATACGCAGTATTTT. Translated, it gives CASSVGQNTDTQYF.

Turning to this clonotype: This CDR3 fails to terminate in the conserved phenylalanine or tryptophan, so it likely reflects a read error. J is TRBJ2-5 and V is TRBV3-1, with TRBD2 identical over 11 bases. The CDR3 runs 17 residues. Germline CDR1 LGHDT, CDR2 YNNKEL (reference sequence). This CDR3 is CASSQYGTSGGKETQYS. The DNA for the CDR3 is TGTGCCAGTAGCCAATACGGGACTAGCGGAGGAAAAGAGACCCAGTACTCC.

This clonotype has more than one count but fewer than ten. The chain has TRBV7-2 and TRBJ2-3; unclear D gene. The CDR3 has 15 amino acids. Germline V gene lookup returns CDR1 SGHTA and CDR2 FQGNSA. Trimming pared 5 bases from V and 0 bases from J, leaving 12 bases between. The chain's CDR3 is CASSPGLGSTDTQYF. The DNA for the CDR3 is TGTGCCAGCAGCCCCGGTCTAGGAAGCACAGATACGCAGTATTTT.

This clonotype was counted ten times or more. CDR3 DNA sequence: TGTGCCATCAGTGAGTACACTTACTACGAGCAGTACTTC. This translates into CAISEYTYYEQYF. This chain links TRBV10-3 with TRBJ2-7, with D uncertain. The length of the CDR3 is 13 residues. Germline V gives CDR1 ENHRY, CDR2 SYGVKD. V lost 1 base, J lost 3 bases, and 7 bases lay in between.

In its sample, this clonotype was seen many times. V and J are TRBV5-1 and TRBJ1-5; no definite D call. The CDR3 contains 14 residues. Trimming took 1 base from V and 4 from J, leaving 9 bases between them. CDR1 is SGHRS, CDR2 YFSETQ, per germline. The CDR3 DNA sequence: TGCGCCAGCAGCTTGACGGGGATGAATCAGCCCCAGCATTTT. Its translation is CASSLTGMNQPQHF.

Many counts were recorded for this clonotype. V usage is TRBV5-1 and J usage is TRBJ2-3, with D possibly TRBD2 on 5 matching bases. V was pared by 4 bases and J by 2 bases, with 17 bases between. Germline CDR1 reads SGHRS; CDR2 reads YFSETQ. CDR3 length equals 16 residues. The CDR3 DNA follows: TGCGCCAGCAGCCTTAACCCGGGGTTATTCACAGATACGCAGTATTTT. Translating gives CASSLNPGLFTDTQYF.

This clonotype appeared many times. V usage is TRBV24-1 and J usage is TRBJ2-1; D unresolved. The V and J ends lost 1 base and 4 bases respectively, with 7 bases between them. CDR3 size: 14 residues. Germline CDR1 KGHDR, CDR2 SFDVKD. DNA of the CDR3: TGTGCCACCAGTGATTTCCGGCAATACAATGAGCAGTTCTTC. Its translation: CATSDFRQYNEQFF.

This chain uses TRBV20-1 with TRBJ1-4; D is perhaps TRBD1 (5 bases). Trimming cost V 0 bases and J 8 bases, with 13 bases left between them. CDR3 length: 14 amino acids. CDR1 and CDR2 (germline): DFQATT, SNEGSKA (reference sequence). CDR3 residues: CSARDGRAWEKLFF. The CDR3 DNA is TGCAGTGCTAGAGATGGCAGGGCGTGGGAAAAACTGTTTTTT.

There are many counts of this clonotype. This chain joins TRBV7-9 and TRBJ2-2; D is possibly TRBD1 or TRBD2 (5 bases each). The CDR3 length is 15 residues. Germline CDR1 SEHNR, CDR2 FQNEAQ (reference sequence). V was pared by 3 bases and J by 3 bases, with 11 bases between. CDR3 nucleotides: TGTGCCAGCAGCTTGTTGGGACCTCACACCGGGGAGCTGTTTTTT. Translated: CASSLLGPHTGELFF.

This clonotype came up many times. This chain links TRBV10-3 with TRBJ1-3; 7 bases match TRBD1. The CDR3 spans 15 residues. V was clipped by 10 bases and J by 0 bases; unmatched bases: 9. Per the germline V gene, CDR1 is ENHRY and CDR2 is SYGVKD. In nucleotides, the CDR3 is TGTGCCAGTCGAGGGACAGATTTCTCTGGAAACACCATATATTTT. Amino acids: CASRGTDFSGNTIYF.

As regards this clonotype: A much bigger clone sits one base away, suggesting this may be a read error. The chain has TRBV7-2 and TRBJ1-1, with a weak D call TRBD1 (5 bases). The CDR3 contains 15 residues. CDR1 SGHTA and CDR2 FQGNSA come from the germline V gene. The DNA of the CDR3 is TGTGCCAGCAGCTTAGTGGGGGTAAAGGGCACTGAAGCTTTATTT. It is translated as CASSLVGVKGTEALF.

This clonotype came up a few times. The genes are TRBV18 and TRBJ1-1; 8 bases agree with TRBD1. The V segment lost 3 bases and the J segment 2 bases; nucleotides outside the gene matches: 8. CDR3 size: 16 residues. Germline V gene lookup returns CDR1 KGHSH and CDR2 LQKENI. The DNA for the CDR3 is TGTGCCAGCTCACCGTCAACAGGGGGTGGAAACACTGAAGCTTTCTTT. It encodes CASSPSTGGGNTEAFF. Full variable domain (missing parts from reference TRBV18 and TRBJ1-1): NAGVMQNPRHLVRRRGQEARLRCSPMKGHSHVYWYRQLPEEGLKFMVYLQKENIIDESGMPKERFSAEFPKEGPSILRIQQVVRGDSAAYFCASSPSTGGGNTEAFFGQGTRLTVV.

This clonotype was recorded at least ten times. This CDR3 reads CSAPLTGTPYEQYF. CDR3 nucleotide sequence: TGCAGTGCTCCCCTTACGGGGACACCCTACGAGCAGTACTTC. The chain couples TRBV20-1 to TRBJ2-7, with D perhaps matching TRBD1 (6 bases). Trimming removed 5 bases from V and 2 bases from J, with 16 bases in between. The CDR3 has 14 amino acids. Germline assignment: CDR1 DFQATT and CDR2 SNEGSKA (reference sequence).

This clonotype was counted ten times or more. V and J are TRBV20-1 and TRBJ1-6; weak D call: TRBD1 (5 bases). The CDR3 is 14 residues long. Germline V gene data show CDR1 as DFQATT and CDR2 as SNEGSKA (reference sequence). The germline V and J ends were trimmed by 1 base and 6 bases, with 10 bases remaining between them. CDR3 amino acids: CSARGGSANSPLHF. The CDR3 DNA sequence: TGCAGTGCTAGAGGGGGGTCGGCTAATTCACCCCTCCACTTT.

This clonotype was seen at least ten times. The chain recombines TRBV29-1 with TRBJ1-1; D ambiguous. CDR3 length equals 13 residues. The V gene's germline CDR1 is SQVTM and CDR2 ANQGSEA. V was trimmed by 2 bases and J by 5 bases, leaving 12 bases between them. The chain's CDR3 is CSVETSLRTEAFF. CDR3 nucleotides: TGCAGCGTTGAAACATCTCTGAGGACTGAAGCTTTCTTT.